A selection of T cell receptor beta chains follows, all from one sample in a study of T cell repertoires in cytomegalovirus infection. TCRdb itself ran the reads through MiXCR, one entry per CDR3 protein. The sample gives 68,000 or so distinct CDR3 sequences, 20% to 25% of which show up once; roughly 79% is in the top ten. These receptors have no identified antigens. Sequencing input: PBMCs, sequenced either directly or after in vitro stimulation (not recorded which). The receptor set was obtained from a human donor in good health (CMV status not recorded). Some clones in this sample may be carry-over from other donors' samples. The conserved cysteine and the conserved F or W are not part of the CDR3 here. The order of the fields is clone size, D gene, V gene, CDR3 protein. A D gene is named only where the DNA matches it firmly. Clone size is not always given. Where it is, it says once, few, many or a class for expanded clones.

>once|NA|TRBV12-3/TRBV12-4
ASSLSGLDGSYEQY
>many|NA|TRBV7-2
ASSSSSGAGANVLT
>few|NA|TRBV12-3/TRBV12-4
ASGSGRVAKNIQY
>few|NA|TRBV20-1
SASGILLEEQF
>NA|NA|TRBV6-1
ASSRGGGPFLYEQY
>few|NA|TRBV6-2/TRBV6-3
ASSYGQGRSISYEQY
>NA|TRBD1|TRBV4-1
ASSQRDSYTEAF
>few|NA|TRBV15
ATSSDFNQPQH
>once|NA|TRBV29-1
SVVLGGDQPQH
>NA|TRBD2|TRBV19
ASSIRVPAGDETQY
>NA|NA|TRBV5-8
ASRRRLSDNEQF
>few|NA|TRBV5-4
ASSLFGSSYNEQF
>few|NA|TRBV6-6
ASSYGGSEAF
>NA|NA|TRBV10-3
AIRDDGSSNYGYT
>NA|NA|TRBV23-1
ASSHPPPGWGHQPQH
>many|TRBD2|TRBV5-4
ASSFRLADYNEQF
>few|TRBD2|TRBV28
ASSGLSGGTQY
>NA|NA|TRBV5-5
ASSFNNLGNSPLH
>NA|TRBD2|TRBV19
ASSIRTSVYNEQF
>many|TRBD2|TRBV7-2
ASSLNLAGRFQETQY
>NA|NA|TRBV20-1
SARGTPATDTQY
>few|TRBD2|TRBV6-2/TRBV6-3
ASRTLLAGDQETQY
>NA|NA|TRBV28
ATLQGGNTIY
>NA|NA|TRBV5-1
ASSLSGPARYTDTQY
>few|NA|TRBV7-9
ASSSTGSYEQY
>NA|NA|TRBV7-6
ASSSLANEKLF
>many|TRBD2|TRBV7-2
ASSLEGSGRALAKNIQY
>few|NA|TRBV28
ASSPVRGGAASYEQY
>many|NA|TRBV7-2
ASSYSLGGEQY
>many|TRBD2|TRBV7-6
ASSPTSGNPNEQF
>many|TRBD2|TRBV7-2
ASSLARREGETQY
>many|NA|TRBV7-2
ASSLELGAIDEQF
>NA|NA|TRBV19
ASTPIPGISYNEQF
>NA|TRBD1|TRBV10-3
AIRTRDRDFYGYT
>many|NA|TRBV6-5
ASSYMGGADGYT
>NA|TRBD1|TRBV6-6
ASSRAGGGEQY
>few|NA|TRBV4-3
ASSQDPAGEQF
>NA|TRBD1|TRBV29-1
SVRTGAYEQY
>NA|TRBD1|TRBV27
ASSGQAIGEEQY
>many|NA|TRBV6-6
ASSYRDSNQPQH
>NA|TRBD2|TRBV12-3/TRBV12-4
ASSHNLAGQETQY
>NA|TRBD2|TRBV15
ATSREGGPSGRWSDTQY
>NA|NA|TRBV20-1
SGAGESKNIQY
>many|TRBD2|TRBV7-2
ASSPLAGASKNIQY
>NA|NA|TRBV5-1
ASVQANTGELF
>few|TRBD1|TRBV4-2
ASSRDRVTNEKLF
>many|NA|TRBV5-1
ASSAQETQY
>many|NA|TRBV7-2
ASSLGGRVDEKLF
>few|NA|TRBV7-3
ASSPGTSQSGYT
>many|NA|TRBV10-3
AISGGRLATGPDNEQF
>NA|NA|TRBV5-6
ASSWGSGELF
>NA|NA|TRBV10-3
AILGLYNEQF
>NA|NA|TRBV20-1
SARDRGSVSYNSPLH